Following are 25 T cell receptor beta chains from one sample sequenced in a study of early T cells in non-severe SARS-CoV-2 infection. TCRdb recomputed calls from the 5' RACE reads with MiXCR, one row per CDR3 protein. The table records some 80,000 distinct CDR3 sequences, approximately 13% of them present only once. What was sequenced was whole blood. These TCRs come from an adult who was a healthcare worker with PCR-confirmed SARS-CoV-2 infection or an uninfected control (not recorded which).

This clonotype was counted only a few times. The chain couples TRBV25-1 to TRBJ2-7; D unclear. Germline CDR1 is MGHDK and CDR2 is SYGVNS. V was trimmed by 0 bases and J by 6 bases, leaving 9 bases between them. The CDR3 totals 13 residues. The CDR3 spells CASSEYADLEQYF. The CDR3 bases are TGTGCCAGCAGTGAATATGCGGACCTCGAGCAGTACTTC.

V gene TRBV18 combines with J gene TRBJ1-4; the D gene is possibly TRBD1 (5 bases). Trimming pared 6 bases from V and 2 bases from J, leaving 10 bases between. The CDR3 consists of 14 residues. The germline V gene has CDR1 KGHSH and CDR2 LQKENI. The CDR3 here is CASSTDSTNEKLFF. The CDR3 coding sequence is TGTGCCAGCTCGACCGACAGCACTAATGAAAAACTGTTTTTT.

This sequence joins TRBV19 and TRBJ2-1; the match to TRBD2 covers 10 bases. V lost 3 bases to trimming and J lost 1 base; unmatched junction nucleotides: 6. CDR3 size: 17 residues. Germline V CDR1 and CDR2: LNHDA, SQIVND (reference sequence). The CDR3 DNA reads TGTGCCAGTAGTATGACCCTAGCGGGAGCTTCCTACAATGAGCAGTTCTTC. As protein: CASSMTLAGASYNEQFF.

This clonotype was seen a few times. V is TRBV11-3 and J is TRBJ2-1; the match to TRBD1 covers 8 bases. Germline CDR1 SGHNT, CDR2 YENEEA. J gave up 5 bases and V 1 base, and 4 bases lay outside the gene matches. This CDR3 contains 15 residues. The CDR3 nucleotides read TGTGCCAGCAGCTTAGCCCAGGGGGCGAACAATGAGCAGTTCTTC. Translation gives CASSLAQGANNEQFF.

At least ten counts were recorded for this clonotype. The chain has TRBV7-2 and TRBJ2-2; no firm D call. CDR3 size: 17 residues. CDR1 SGHTA and CDR2 FQGNSA come from the germline V gene. Deletions cut 5 bases from V and 2 bases from J, with 18 bases between. The CDR3 region has the DNA TGTGCCAGCAGCCTAGTTCCCTATGTGGGCAACACCGGGGAGCTGTTTTTT. Its protein is CASSLVPYVGNTGELFF.

There are a few counts of this clonotype. The V gene is TRBV5-4, the J gene TRBJ2-3; TRBD2 matches at 9 bases. The CDR3 extends over 15 amino acids. CDR1 is SGHNT, CDR2 YYREEE, per germline (reference sequence). V lost 4 bases and J lost 4; bases outside the gene matches: 7. This chain's CDR3 is CASSGGSGRADTQYF. The DNA of the CDR3 is TGTGCCAGCAGCGGGGGTAGCGGGAGAGCAGATACGCAGTATTTT.

This clonotype came up many times. The V and J genes are TRBV27 and TRBJ2-7; D possibly corresponds to TRBD1 (5 bases). The V gene's germline CDR1 is MNHEY and CDR2 SMNVEV (reference sequence). Trimming cost V 3 bases and J 4 bases, with 7 bases left between them. The CDR3 consists of 12 residues. Here the CDR3 reads CASSLPGYEQYF. CDR3 sequence (DNA): TGTGCCAGCAGTTTGCCAGGGTACGAGCAGTACTTC.

There are a few counts of this clonotype. V gene TRBV4-3 combines with J gene TRBJ1-5; a weak D match, TRBD1 (5 bases). Germline loops: CDR1 LGHNA, CDR2 YSLEER. This CDR3 contains 17 residues. V lost 1 base and J lost 5, with 18 bases in between. The CDR3 here is CASSQVRAQGLDQPQHF. CDR3 DNA: TGCGCCAGCAGCCAAGTCCGTGCGCAGGGATTAGATCAGCCCCAGCATTTT.

This clonotype was seen a few times. The V call is TRBV5-1, the J call TRBJ2-5; 8 bases agree with TRBD2. CDR1 is SGHRS and CDR2 is YFSETQ in the germline V gene. The V and J ends lost 1 base and 1 base, in that order; junction bases with no gene match: 3. The CDR3 runs to 15 residues. The CDR3 loop is CASSLSTSGQETQYF. The CDR3 DNA sequence: TGCGCCAGCAGCTTGAGCACTAGCGGCCAAGAGACCCAGTACTTC.

Concerning this clonotype itself: This could be a read error, since a much larger clone is one nucleotide away. The V call is TRBV20-1, the J call TRBJ2-3; 7 nucleotides line up with TRBD2. Trimming took 4 bases from V and 1 from J; bases not matched to a gene: 8. CDR3 length equals 15 residues. Germline values: CDR1 DFQATT, CDR2 SNEGSKA (reference sequence). CDR3: CSAMGPGGRTDTQYF. The CDR3 bases are TGCAGTGCTATGGGGCCGGGAGGACGCACAGATACGCAGTATTTT.

This chain joins TRBV24-1 and TRBJ2-2; possible D gene TRBD1, 7 bases. This CDR3 is built from 15 residues. V was pared by 2 bases and J by 10 bases, with 16 bases between. Germline V gene sequence: CDR1 KGHDR, CDR2 SFDVKD. CDR3 loop: CATSDSRQGGEELFF. The CDR3, as DNA: TGTGCCACCAGTGATTCCCGACAGGGAGGTGAGGAGCTGTTTTTT.

The rearrangement links TRBV18 to TRBJ1-2; D ambiguous. Deletions cut 3 bases from V and 1 base from J, with 6 bases between. There are 13 residues in the CDR3. Germline loops: CDR1 KGHSH, CDR2 LQKENI. CDR3 residues: CASSPSDNYGYTF. The CDR3 DNA reads TGTGCCAGCTCACCGAGCGATAACTATGGCTACACCTTC.

The chain joins TRBV7-9 to TRBJ2-2, with D possibly called TRBD1 or TRBD2 (6 bases each). The germline V and J ends were trimmed by 5 bases and 2 bases, with 18 bases remaining between them. The CDR3 extends over 17 amino acids. CDR1 SEHNR and CDR2 FQNEAQ come from the germline V gene (reference sequence). CDR3 nucleotide sequence: TGTGCCAGCAGCCACGCGGCGGGACACGACAACACCGGGGAGCTGTTTTTT. Protein sequence: CASSHAAGHDNTGELFF.

The chain employs TRBV18 and TRBJ2-6; D is ambiguous. In germline, CDR1 is KGHSH, CDR2 LQKENI. Deletions cut 6 bases from V and 0 bases from J, with 9 bases between. The CDR3 is 15 amino acids. This CDR3 is CASSDQISGANVLTF. The CDR3 DNA sequence: TGTGCCAGCTCTGACCAGATCTCTGGGGCCAACGTCCTGACTTTC.

The rearrangement uses TRBV18 and TRBJ2-1, with TRBD2 matching over 7 bases. The length of the CDR3 is 17 residues. Germline lookup yields CDR1 KGHSH and CDR2 LQKENI. With V trimmed by 0 bases and J by 4 bases, 9 bases remained unmatched. For the CDR3, the DNA is TGTGCCAGCTCACCACCGGCTAGCGGAGTCCTTTACAATGAGCAGTTCTTC. Residues: CASSPPASGVLYNEQFF.

The V gene is TRBV20-1, the J gene TRBJ1-2; D not certain. V dropped 6 bases and J dropped 8 bases, with 25 bases sitting between them. The CDR3 sequence is 15 residues long. Germline CDR1 DFQATT, CDR2 SNEGSKA (reference sequence). This chain's CDR3 is CSAPTSGSGFRGYTF. DNA of the CDR3: TGCAGTGCGCCGACATCGGGATCGGGCTTTAGGGGCTACACCTTC.

The V and J genes are TRBV7-2 and TRBJ2-4; maybe TRBD2 (5 bases). Per the germline V gene, CDR1 is SGHTA and CDR2 is FQGNSA. The CDR3 consists of 14 residues. Trimming shortened V by 1 base and J by 9 bases, and 13 bases separated the two germline ends. In nucleotides, the CDR3 is TGTGCCAGCAGCTTAGAACCAGGACTTGGCATTCAGTACTTC. Translating gives CASSLEPGLGIQYF. Complete variable domain (other parts from reference TRBV7-2 and TRBJ2-4): GAGVSQSPSNKVTEKGKDVELRCDPISGHTALYWYRQSLGQGLEFLIYFQGNSAPDKSGLPSDRFSAERTGGSVSTLTIQRTQQEDSAVYLCASSLEPGLGIQYFGAGTRLSVL.

This clonotype appeared a few times. CDR3 in DNA: TGCAGCGTGAATATCGTAGGGGCCAATGAGCAGTTCTTC. This sequence encodes CSVNIVGANEQFF. This rearrangement joins TRBV29-1 to TRBJ2-1, with D maybe TRBD1 (5 bases). Trimming cost V 6 bases and J 6 bases, with 15 bases left between them. The CDR3 contains 13 residues. CDR1 and CDR2 (germline): SQVTM, ANQGSEA.

This chain connects TRBV3-1 to TRBJ2-3; TRBD2 agrees at 7 bases. The CDR3 covers 16 residues. After removal of 4 bases from V and 0 bases from J, the junction contained 7 bases not matched to a gene. Germline CDR1 is LGHDT and CDR2 is YNNKEL (reference sequence). The CDR3 spells CASSRLLARSTDTQYF. The CDR3 DNA is TGTGCCAGCAGCCGACTACTAGCGCGTAGCACAGATACGCAGTATTTT.

The gene calls are TRBV24-1 and TRBJ2-1; the match to TRBD2 covers 10 bases. CDR1 is KGHDR, CDR2 SFDVKD, per germline. Trimming took 4 bases from V and 2 from J; bases not matched to a gene: 4. CDR3 length: 16 residues. The CDR3 spells CATSDTSGAAYNEQFF. CDR3 sequence (DNA): TGTGCCACCAGTGACACTAGCGGGGCTGCCTACAATGAGCAGTTCTTC.

This clonotype was recorded at least ten times. This chain joins TRBV3-1 and TRBJ2-5; D is possibly TRBD1 or TRBD2 (6 bases each). This CDR3 spans 15 amino acids. Trimming cost V 4 bases and J 0 bases, with 12 bases left between them. CDR1 LGHDT and CDR2 YNNKEL come from the germline V gene (reference sequence). The CDR3 DNA reads as TGTGCCAGCAGCCCGGGGGCTAGCGACCAAGAGACCCAGTACTTC. Protein: CASSPGASDQETQYF.

This clonotype occurred a few times. V gene TRBV20-1 combines with J gene TRBJ2-1; TRBD2 matches 7 bases. V lost 3 bases and J lost 1; bases outside the gene matches: 9. Germline-derived CDR1 and CDR2 are DFQATT and SNEGSKA (reference sequence). The CDR3 is 16 residues long. The CDR3 nucleotides read TGCAGTGCTAGGGTAGGCGGGAGAGGGTCCTACAATGAGCAGTTCTTC. It encodes CSARVGGRGSYNEQFF.

About this clonotype itself: The junction departs from the called germline gene at one end, perhaps through a read error. V and J are TRBV20-1 and TRBJ1-6, with 10 bases aligning to TRBD1. This CDR3 region has 15 residues. Germline-derived CDR1 and CDR2 are DFQATT and SNEGSKA (reference sequence). CDR3 residues: CSAADWTGGNSPLPF. The CDR3 DNA is TGCAGTGCCGCCGATTGGACAGGGGGAAATTCACCCCTCCCTTTT.

V gene TRBV29-1 combines with J gene TRBJ1-4, with D unresolved. The CDR3 covers 15 residues. V gave up 4 bases and J gave up 7 bases, with 19 bases separating them. Looked up from germline, CDR1 is SQVTM and CDR2 is ANQGSEA. The CDR3 nucleotides are TGCAGCGTTGGAGATAACTATTCCGAGGGTGAAAAACTGTTTTTT. It is translated as CSVGDNYSEGEKLFF.

In its sample, this clonotype was seen many times. V is TRBV10-1 and J is TRBJ2-7; no firm D call. The CDR3 loop spans 13 amino acids. CDR1 WNHNN and CDR2 SYGVQD come from the germline V gene (reference sequence). V shed 0 bases and J shed 9 bases, with 12 bases lying between them. The CDR3 loop reads CASSESYITRQYF. The CDR3 DNA is TGCGCCAGCAGTGAGTCGTACATTACGAGGCAGTACTTC.